The 18 T cell receptor beta chains presented below share a single source sample, sequenced in a study of CD4 T cells in relation to SARS-CoV-2 and coronaviruses. Assay: immunoSEQ multiplex PCR; the TCRdb copy retains only in-frame clones and omits some. The repertoire holds about 21,000 clones, approximately 80% seen once, with about 17% in the top ten. CD4+ T cells from unexposed donors were obtained before the COVID-19 pandemic (2011-2018). After roughly ten days of culture, CD4+ T cells were isolated. No antigens are known for them. Input material: CD4+ T cells from PBMCs, cultured in vitro. The source is a human donor in good health.

J is TRBJ2-3 and V is TRBV7-3; a possible D gene is TRBD1 (5 bases). The CDR3 covers 16 residues. Deletions cut 5 bases from V and 2 bases from J, with 17 bases between. The V gene's germline CDR1 is SGHTA and CDR2 FQGTGA. The CDR3 DNA follows: TGTGCCAGCAGCCAGGCAGGGAACCGATACACAGATACGCAGTATTTT. Protein: CASSQAGNRYTDTQYF.

The CDR3 loop is CATSEGGFTGELFF. The DNA for the CDR3 is TGTGCCACCAGTGAGGGGGGATTTACCGGGGAGCTGTTTTTT. The rearrangement uses TRBV24-1 and TRBJ2-2; D is possibly TRBD2 (6 bases). This CDR3 is 14 amino acids long. Looked up from germline, CDR1 is KGHDR and CDR2 is SFDVKD. The germline V and J ends were trimmed by 4 bases and 5 bases, with 10 bases remaining between them.

The chain employs TRBV27 and TRBJ2-7, with 9 bases fitting TRBD2. Losses at the gene ends were 5 bases for V and 3 bases for J; bases not matched to a gene: 5. The germline V gene has CDR1 MNHEY and CDR2 SMNVEV (reference sequence). The CDR3 is 14 residues long. The DNA for the CDR3 is TGTGCCAGCAGTCGGCGGGAGGGCTTCTACGAGCAGTACTTC. This codes for CASSRREGFYEQYF.

V and J are TRBV10-3 and TRBJ1-3; D is ambiguous. The CDR3 runs 14 residues. Germline-derived CDR1 and CDR2 are ENHRY and SYGVKD. The V gene lost 4 bases and the J gene lost 0 bases, with 7 bases spanning the gap. This CDR3 is CAISATASGNTIYF. CDR3 in DNA: TGTGCCATCAGTGCTACGGCCTCTGGAAACACCATATATTTT.

The chain employs TRBV18 and TRBJ1-1; maybe TRBD1 (5 bases). Germline assignment: CDR1 KGHSH and CDR2 LQKENI. The CDR3 has 14 amino acids. The V and J ends lost 5 bases and 5 bases respectively, with 15 bases between them. CDR3 sequence reads: CASSEQGESTEAFF. The CDR3 nucleotides are TGTGCCAGCTCAGAGCAGGGTGAGAGTACTGAAGCTTTCTTT.

The chain couples TRBV5-1 to TRBJ2-2, with TRBD2 identical over 14 bases. The CDR3 runs to 18 residues. V was pared by 1 base and J by 2 bases, with 4 bases of the junction left unmatched. The germline V gene encodes CDR1 SGHRS and CDR2 YFSETQ. Here the CDR3 reads CASSLRTSGRPNTGELFF. CDR3 in DNA: TGCGCCAGCAGCTTGAGGACTAGCGGGAGGCCTAACACCGGGGAGCTGTTTTTT.

The chain couples TRBV28 to TRBJ1-1; D remains ambiguous. Germline assignment: CDR1 MDHEN and CDR2 SYDVKM. The CDR3 length is 15 residues. V gave up 3 bases and J gave up 4 bases, with 15 bases separating them. The CDR3 protein is CASSFASGRGTEAFF. The CDR3 DNA is TGTGCCAGCAGTTTCGCCAGTGGGCGGGGCACTGAAGCTTTCTTT.

V is TRBV7-6 and J is TRBJ2-1; 10 nucleotides align to TRBD2. Germline lookup yields CDR1 SGHVS and CDR2 FNYEAQ. Germline trimming cut 2 bases from V and 7 bases from J; bases unmatched to any gene: 8. This CDR3 contains 16 residues. CDR3 in amino acids: CASSLLAGDSRNEQFF. The CDR3, as DNA: TGTGCCAGCAGCTTACTAGCGGGAGATAGCAGGAATGAGCAGTTCTTC.

V and J are TRBV20-1 and TRBJ2-1; TRBD2 matches at 11 bases. V shed 3 bases, J shed 0 bases, and the junction held 7 bases outside the gene matches. There are 17 residues in the CDR3. The germline gives CDR1 DFQATT, CDR2 SNEGSKA (reference sequence). CDR3 DNA: TGCAGTGCTAGTTATATAGCGGGAGGGAGCTCCTACAATGAGCAGTTCTTC. Its translation is CSASYIAGGSSYNEQFF.

The rearrangement links TRBV3-1 (or the pseudogene TRBV3-2) to TRBJ2-7; no definite D call. CDR1 and CDR2 (germline): LGHDT, YNNKEL (reference sequence). The CDR3 consists of 12 residues. V lost 0 bases, J lost 5 bases, and 5 bases lay in between. DNA of the CDR3: TGTGCCAGCAGCCAAGAGGCAGACGAGCAGTACTTC. This gives the protein CASSQEADEQYF.

DNA of the CDR3: TGTGCCAGCAGTTACCTGGGAACCTACGAGCAGTACTTC. Residues: CASSYLGTYEQYF. The genes are TRBV6-5 and TRBJ2-7, with no clear D. CDR3 length equals 13 residues. CDR1 is MNHEY and CDR2 is SVGAGI in the germline V gene. Between the trimmed V and J ends, which lost 2 bases and 2 bases, there was a span of 7 bases.

J is TRBJ2-7 and V is TRBV5-1; tentative D call: TRBD2 (5 bases). Germline V gene sequence: CDR1 SGHRS, CDR2 YFSETQ. The CDR3 is made up of 15 amino acids. The V and J ends lost 3 bases and 1 base respectively, with 14 bases between them. CDR3 coding DNA: TGCGCCAGCAGCTCCCAGGCGGACTTGTCCTACGAGCAGTACTTC. Translated: CASSSQADLSYEQYF.

The sample holds a few counts of this clone. J is TRBJ1-2 and V is TRBV4-1; 7 nucleotides line up with TRBD1. With 1 base clipped from V and 6 bases from J, the junction kept 8 bases outside the gene matches. Germline-derived CDR1 and CDR2 are MGHRA and YSYEKL. The CDR3 consists of 15 residues. CDR3 DNA: TGCGCCAGCAGCCAAGTAGACAGGGAGAGCGATGGCTACACCTTC. Translated: CASSQVDRESDGYTF.

The chain recombines TRBV20-1 with TRBJ1-1, with D unresolved. Trimming left V 6 bases short and J 6 bases short, with 11 bases between. This CDR3 is 11 amino acids long. Germline V gives CDR1 DFQATT, CDR2 SNEGSKA (reference sequence). The CDR3 DNA follows: TGCAGTGCCCTACTTGAATCTGAAGCTTTCTTT. Its translation is CSALLESEAFF.

This sequence joins TRBV6-5 and TRBJ1-1, with 7 positions matching TRBD1. The CDR3 consists of 11 residues. CDR1 and CDR2 (germline): MNHEY, SVGAGI. The V segment lost 6 bases and the J segment 10 bases; nucleotides outside the gene matches: 5. The DNA for the CDR3 is TGTGCCAGCAGCTGGGGACAGACAGCTTTCTTT. Translating it yields CASSWGQTAFF.

This clone occurred once. This sequence joins TRBV15 and TRBJ2-5; no clear D. Germline values: CDR1 LNHNV, CDR2 YYDKDF (reference sequence). Trimming cost V 5 bases and J 5 bases, with 12 bases left between them. The CDR3 has 13 amino acids. CDR3 bases: TGTGCCACCAGCCTGGCCCCTGGGGAGACCCAGTACTTC. This sequence encodes CATSLAPGETQYF.

For the CDR3, the DNA is TGCGCCAGCAGCACCGGACAGGGGGTAGAAAAACTGTTTTTT. Protein sequence: CASSTGQGVEKLFF. The chain recombines TRBV5-1 with TRBJ1-4, with TRBD1 matching 10 bases. V lost 4 bases, J lost 8 bases, and 5 bases stayed unmatched. Looked up from germline, CDR1 is SGHRS and CDR2 is YFSETQ. This CDR3 spans 14 amino acids.

This chain's CDR3 is CASSGAGLLGNEQFF. The CDR3 DNA sequence: TGCGCCAGCAGTGGGGCCGGTTTGTTGGGCAATGAGCAGTTCTTC. The rearrangement uses TRBV10-2 and TRBJ2-1; D ambiguous. Trimming cost V 4 bases and J 6 bases, with 16 bases left between them. Germline values: CDR1 WSHSY, CDR2 SAAADI. This CDR3 has 15 residues.